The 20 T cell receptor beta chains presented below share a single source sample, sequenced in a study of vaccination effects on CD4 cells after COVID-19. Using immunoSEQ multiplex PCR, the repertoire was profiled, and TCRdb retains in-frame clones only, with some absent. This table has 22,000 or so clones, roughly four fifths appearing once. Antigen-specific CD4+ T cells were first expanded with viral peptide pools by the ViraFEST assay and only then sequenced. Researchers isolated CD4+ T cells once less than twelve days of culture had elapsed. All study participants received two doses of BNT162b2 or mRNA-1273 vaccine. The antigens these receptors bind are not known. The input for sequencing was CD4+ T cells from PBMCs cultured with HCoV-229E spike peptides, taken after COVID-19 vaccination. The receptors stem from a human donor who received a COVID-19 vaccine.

CDR3 sequence: CASSQTSGTTDTQYF. The CDR3 DNA sequence: TGTGCCAGCAGCCAAACTAGCGGCACCACAGATACGCAGTATTTT. This rearrangement joins TRBV3-1 (or the pseudogene TRBV3-2) to TRBJ2-3, with 8 bases matching TRBD2. This CDR3 region has 15 residues. The germline CDR1 and CDR2 sequences are LGHDT and YNNKEL (reference sequence). V shed 2 bases, J shed 2 bases, and the junction held 3 bases outside the gene matches.

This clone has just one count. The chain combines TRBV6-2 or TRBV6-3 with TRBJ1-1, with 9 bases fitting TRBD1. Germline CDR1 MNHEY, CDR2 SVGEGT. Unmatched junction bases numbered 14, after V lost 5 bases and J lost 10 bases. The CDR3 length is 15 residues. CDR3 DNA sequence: TGTGCCAGCAGTCCAACCCCGGGACAGGGCAGTCTAGCTTTCTTT. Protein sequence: CASSPTPGQGSLAFF.

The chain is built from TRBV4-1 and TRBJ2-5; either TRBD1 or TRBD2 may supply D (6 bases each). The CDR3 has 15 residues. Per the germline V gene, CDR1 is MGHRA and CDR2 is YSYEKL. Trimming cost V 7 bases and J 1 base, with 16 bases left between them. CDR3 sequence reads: CASKQTGASQETQYF. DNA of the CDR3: TGCGCCAGCAAACAGACGGGGGCCTCCCAAGAGACCCAGTACTTC.

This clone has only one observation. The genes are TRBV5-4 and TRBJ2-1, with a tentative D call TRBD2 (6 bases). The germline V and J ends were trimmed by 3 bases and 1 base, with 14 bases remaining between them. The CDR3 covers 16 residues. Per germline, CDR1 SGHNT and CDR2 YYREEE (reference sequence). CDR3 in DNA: TGTGCCAGCAGCTCCCCCGGGGGTAATTCCTACAATGAGCAGTTCTTC. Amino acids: CASSSPGGNSYNEQFF. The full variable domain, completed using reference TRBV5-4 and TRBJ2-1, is ETGVTQSPTHLIKTRGQQVTLRCSSQSGHNTVSWYQQALGQGPQFIFQYYREEENGRGNFPPRFSGLQFPNYSSELNVNALELDDSALYLCASSSPGGNSYNEQFFGPGTRLTVL.

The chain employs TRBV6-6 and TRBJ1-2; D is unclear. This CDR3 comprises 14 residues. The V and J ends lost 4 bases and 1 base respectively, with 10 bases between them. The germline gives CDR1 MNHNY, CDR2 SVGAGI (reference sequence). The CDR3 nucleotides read TGTGCCAGCAGTTCCGACGGGGTTAACTATGGCTACACCTTC. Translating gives CASSSDGVNYGYTF.

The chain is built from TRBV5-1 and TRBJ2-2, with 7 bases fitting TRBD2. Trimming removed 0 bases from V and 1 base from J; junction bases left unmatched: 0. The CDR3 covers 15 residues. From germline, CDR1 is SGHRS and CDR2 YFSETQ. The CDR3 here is CASSLASGNTGELFF. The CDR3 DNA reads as TGCGCCAGCAGCTTGGCTAGCGGGAACACCGGGGAGCTGTTTTTT.

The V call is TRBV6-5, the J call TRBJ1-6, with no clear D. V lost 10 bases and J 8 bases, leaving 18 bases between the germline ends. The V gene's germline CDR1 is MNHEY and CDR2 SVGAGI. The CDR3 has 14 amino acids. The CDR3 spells CANQGSSAYSPLHF. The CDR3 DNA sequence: TGTGCCAATCAAGGAAGCAGTGCCTATTCACCCCTCCACTTT.

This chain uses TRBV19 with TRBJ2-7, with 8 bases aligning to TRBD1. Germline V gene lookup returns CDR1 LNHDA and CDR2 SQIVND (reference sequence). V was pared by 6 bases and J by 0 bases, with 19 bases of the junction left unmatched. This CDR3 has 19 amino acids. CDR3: CASSLQYSGRGTGSYEQYF. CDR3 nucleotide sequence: TGTGCCAGTAGCTTACAGTATTCCGGTCGTGGGACAGGCTCCTACGAGCAGTACTTC.

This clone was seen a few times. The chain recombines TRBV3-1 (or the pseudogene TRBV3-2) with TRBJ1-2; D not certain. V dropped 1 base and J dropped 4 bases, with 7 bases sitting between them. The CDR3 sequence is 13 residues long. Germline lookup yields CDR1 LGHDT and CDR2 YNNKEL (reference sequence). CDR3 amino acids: CASSQVRSYGYTF. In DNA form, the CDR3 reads TGTGCCAGCAGCCAAGTCCGGTCCTATGGCTACACCTTC.

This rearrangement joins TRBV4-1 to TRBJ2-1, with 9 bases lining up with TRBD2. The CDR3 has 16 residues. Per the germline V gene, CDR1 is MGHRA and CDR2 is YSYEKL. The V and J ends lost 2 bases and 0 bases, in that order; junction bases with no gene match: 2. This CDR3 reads CASSQQTSGSYNEQFF. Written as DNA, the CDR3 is TGCGCCAGCAGCCAACAGACTAGCGGCTCCTACAATGAGCAGTTCTTC.

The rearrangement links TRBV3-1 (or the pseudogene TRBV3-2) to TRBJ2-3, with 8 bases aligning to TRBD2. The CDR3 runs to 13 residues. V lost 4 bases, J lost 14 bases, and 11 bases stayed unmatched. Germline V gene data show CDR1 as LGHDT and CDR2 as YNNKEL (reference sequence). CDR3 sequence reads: CASSPTDSGARYF. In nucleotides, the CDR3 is TGTGCCAGCAGCCCCACGGATAGCGGGGCCCGGTATTTT.

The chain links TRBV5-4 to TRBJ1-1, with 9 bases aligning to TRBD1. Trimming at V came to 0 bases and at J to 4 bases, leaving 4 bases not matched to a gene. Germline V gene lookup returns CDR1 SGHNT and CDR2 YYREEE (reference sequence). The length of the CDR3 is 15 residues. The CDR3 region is CASSLDRGRSTEAFF. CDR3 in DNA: TGTGCCAGCAGCTTGGACAGGGGGCGGAGCACTGAAGCTTTCTTT.

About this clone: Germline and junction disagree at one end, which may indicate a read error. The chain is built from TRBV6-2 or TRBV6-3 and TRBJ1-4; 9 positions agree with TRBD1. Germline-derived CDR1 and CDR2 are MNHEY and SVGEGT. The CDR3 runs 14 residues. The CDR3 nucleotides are TGTGCCGGCAGTTTGGACAGGGGAGGTGAAAAACTGTTTTTT. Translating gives CAGSLDRGGEKLFF.

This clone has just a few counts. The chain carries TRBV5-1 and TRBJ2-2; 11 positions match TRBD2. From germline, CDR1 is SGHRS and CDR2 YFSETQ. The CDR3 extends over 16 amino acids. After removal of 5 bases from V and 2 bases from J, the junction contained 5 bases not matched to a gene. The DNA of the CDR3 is TGCGCCAGCAGATGGACTAGCGGGCCCAACACCGGGGAGCTGTTTTTT. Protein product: CASRWTSGPNTGELFF.

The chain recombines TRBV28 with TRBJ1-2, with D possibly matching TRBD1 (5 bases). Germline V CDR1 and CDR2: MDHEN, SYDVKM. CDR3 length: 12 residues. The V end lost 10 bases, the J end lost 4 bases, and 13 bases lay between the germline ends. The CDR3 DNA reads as TGTGCCAACTCCCAGGGCGCCTATGGCTACACCTTC. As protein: CANSQGAYGYTF.

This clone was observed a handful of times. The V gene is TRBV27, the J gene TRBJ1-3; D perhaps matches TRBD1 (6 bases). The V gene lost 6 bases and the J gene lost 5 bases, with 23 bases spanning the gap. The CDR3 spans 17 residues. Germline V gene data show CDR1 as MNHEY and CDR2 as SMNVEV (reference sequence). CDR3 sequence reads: CASSRKWGGQSRNTIYF. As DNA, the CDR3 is TGTGCCAGCAGCCGGAAGTGGGGGGGGCAATCCAGAAACACCATATATTTT.

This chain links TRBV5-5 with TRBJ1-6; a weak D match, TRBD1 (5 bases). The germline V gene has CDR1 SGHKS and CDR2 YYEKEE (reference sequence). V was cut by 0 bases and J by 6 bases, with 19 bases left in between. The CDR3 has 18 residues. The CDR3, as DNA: TGTGCCAGCAGCTTGGCCTGGGCAGGGAGGTTGGGTAATTCACCCCTCCACTTT. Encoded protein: CASSLAWAGRLGNSPLHF. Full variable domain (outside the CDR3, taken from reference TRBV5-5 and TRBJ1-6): DAGVTQSPTHLIKTRGQQVTLRCSPISGHKSVSWYQQVLGQGPQFIFQYYEKEERGRGNFPDRFSARQFPNYSSELNVNALLLGDSALYLCASSLAWAGRLGNSPLHFGNGTRLTVT.

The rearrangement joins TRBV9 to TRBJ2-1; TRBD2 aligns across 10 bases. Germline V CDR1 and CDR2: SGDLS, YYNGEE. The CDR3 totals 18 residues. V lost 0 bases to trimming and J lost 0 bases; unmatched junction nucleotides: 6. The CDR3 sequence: CASSVGTSGQSSYNEQFF. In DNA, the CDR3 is TGTGCCAGCAGCGTAGGGACTAGCGGCCAAAGCTCCTACAATGAGCAGTTCTTC.

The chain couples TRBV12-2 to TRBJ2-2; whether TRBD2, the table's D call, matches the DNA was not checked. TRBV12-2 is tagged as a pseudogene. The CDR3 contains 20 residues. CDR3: CASRLANPTSGRGNTGELFF. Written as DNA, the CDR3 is TGTGCAAGTCGCTTAGCGAACCCGACTAGCGGGAGGGGGAACACCGGGGAGCTGTTTTTT.

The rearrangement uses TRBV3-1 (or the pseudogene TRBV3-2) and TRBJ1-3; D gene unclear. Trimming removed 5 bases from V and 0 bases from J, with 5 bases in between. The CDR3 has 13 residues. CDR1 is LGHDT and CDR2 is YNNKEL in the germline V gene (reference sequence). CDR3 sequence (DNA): TGTGCCAGCAGCGAGAGCTCTGGAAACACCATATATTTT. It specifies CASSESSGNTIYF.